This T cell receptor beta chain was sequenced during a study of T cell responses to AZD1222 COVID-19 vaccine. V gave up 3 bases and J gave up 5 bases, with 5 bases separating them. The length of the CDR3 is 12 residues. Some clones are missing from TCRdb's copy, which holds only in-frame ones; the method was immunoSEQ multiplex PCR. Of over 120,000 clones listed, about 92% are singletons. This TCR came from an adult who had recovered from COVID-19. V gene TRBV12-3 or TRBV12-4 combines with J gene TRBJ2-1; D is unresolved. The source was peripheral blood, collected after recovery from COVID-19. This CDR3 reads CASSFRHNEQFF. In DNA form, the CDR3 reads TGTGCCAGCAGTTTCAGGCACAATGAGCAGTTCTTC.